This TCR beta chain comes out of a study of blood T cell repertoires in COVID-19. Study-wide background: Material from acute and convalescent COVID-19 was sourced from the United States, Italy and Spain. Sources were T cells, B-cell-depleted T cells, or PBMCs; the material itself was cDNA or gDNA.

Original methodology: Nucleated cell number was recorded as an estimate derived from reference gene primer amplification. The protocol was immunoSEQ multiplex PCR, while the TCRdb copy is restricted to in-frame clones and leaves out a portion. V, J and clone size reflect that table, while D and trimming were determined from the DNA. The sample yields over 100,000 clones, 80% seen once. The CDR3 runs to 17 residues. Per the germline V gene, CDR1 is SGHNT and CDR2 is YYREEE (reference sequence). V shed 4 bases and J 7 bases; nucleotides not matched to a gene: 14. This clone was counted a single time. This rearrangement joins TRBV5-4 to TRBJ2-3; 11 nucleotides agree with TRBD2. Sequences were obtained from peripheral blood. The sequence was obtained from a human donor in a cohort sampled during active or convalescent COVID-19. CDR3 sequence reads: CASSPANRLAGKYTQYF. The CDR3 nucleotides are TGTGCCAGCAGCCCCGCCAACCGACTAGCGGGAAAATATACGCAGTATTTT.